This paragraph covers one T cell receptor (beta chain) sequence. These data are taken from a study of T cells after yellow fever vaccination. CDR3 length: 15 residues. Germline CDR1 is SEHNR and CDR2 is FQNEAQ (reference sequence). V was clipped by 2 bases and J by 3 bases, with 8 bases between them. One entry per CDR3 protein, called by TCRdb with MiXCR from the 5' RACE reads. The sample carries 150,000 or so distinct CDR3 sequences, approximately 10% recorded once. The clonotype comes from a young man who received the YFV17D yellow fever vaccine. Sequencing used CD8+ T cells sorted from PBMCs, obtained 45 days after the yellow fever booster vaccination. The gene calls are TRBV7-9 and TRBJ2-6; D unclear. The CDR3 sequence: CASSLTIGGANVLTF. The CDR3 coding sequence is TGTGCCAGCAGCTTAACGATAGGTGGGGCCAACGTCCTGACTTTC.